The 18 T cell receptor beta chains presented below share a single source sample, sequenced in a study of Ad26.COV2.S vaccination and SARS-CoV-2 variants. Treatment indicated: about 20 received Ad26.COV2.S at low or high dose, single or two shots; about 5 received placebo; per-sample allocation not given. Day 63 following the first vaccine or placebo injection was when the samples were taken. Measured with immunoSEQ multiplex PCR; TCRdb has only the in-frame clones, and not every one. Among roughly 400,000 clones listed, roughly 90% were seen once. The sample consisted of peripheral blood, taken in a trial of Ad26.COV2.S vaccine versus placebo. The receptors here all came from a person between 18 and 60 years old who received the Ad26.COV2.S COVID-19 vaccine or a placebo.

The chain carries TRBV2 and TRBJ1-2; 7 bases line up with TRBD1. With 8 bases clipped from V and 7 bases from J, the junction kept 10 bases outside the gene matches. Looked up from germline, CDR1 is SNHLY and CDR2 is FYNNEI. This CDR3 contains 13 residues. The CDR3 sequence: CASGQVLTGGYTF. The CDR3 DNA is TGTGCCAGCGGACAGGTTTTAACGGGTGGCTACACCTTC.

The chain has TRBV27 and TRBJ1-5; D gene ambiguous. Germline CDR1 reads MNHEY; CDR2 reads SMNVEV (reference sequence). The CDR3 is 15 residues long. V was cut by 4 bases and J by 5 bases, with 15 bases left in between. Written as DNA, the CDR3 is TGTGCCAGCAGTTCCGCGACGGAACCAGATCAGCCCCAGCATTTT. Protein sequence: CASSSATEPDQPQHF.

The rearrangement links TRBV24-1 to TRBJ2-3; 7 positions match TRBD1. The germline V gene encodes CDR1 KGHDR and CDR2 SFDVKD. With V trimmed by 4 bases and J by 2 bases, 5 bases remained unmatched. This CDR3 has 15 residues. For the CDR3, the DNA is TGTGCCACCAGTGAAACAGGGGCCTCCACAGATACGCAGTATTTT. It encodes CATSETGASTDTQYF.

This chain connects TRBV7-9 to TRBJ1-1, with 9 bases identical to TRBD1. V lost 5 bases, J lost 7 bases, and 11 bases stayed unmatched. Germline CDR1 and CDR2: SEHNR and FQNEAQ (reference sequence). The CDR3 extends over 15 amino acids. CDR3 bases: TGTGCCAGCAGCCCAGAGGACAGGGGTTGGTATGAAGCTTTCTTT. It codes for CASSPEDRGWYEAFF. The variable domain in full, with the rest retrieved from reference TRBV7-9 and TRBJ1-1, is DTGVSQNPRHKITKRGQNVTFRCDPISEHNRLYWYRQTLGQGPEFLTYFQNEAQLEKSRLLSDRFSAERPKGSFSTLEIQRTEQGDSAMYLCASSPEDRGWYEAFFGQGTRLTVV.

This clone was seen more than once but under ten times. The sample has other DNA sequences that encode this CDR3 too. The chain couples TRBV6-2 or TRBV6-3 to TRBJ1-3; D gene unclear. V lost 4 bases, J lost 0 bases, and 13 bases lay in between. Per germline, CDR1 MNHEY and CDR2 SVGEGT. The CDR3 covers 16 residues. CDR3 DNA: TGTGCCAGCAGTTGGTCGGGCAGAAGCTCTGGAAACACCATATATTTT. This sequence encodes CASSWSGRSSGNTIYF.

CDR3 coding DNA: TGCGCCAGCAGTGAGGACTACCAAGAGACCCAGTACTTC. Translating it yields CASSEDYQETQYF. This chain connects TRBV10-1 to TRBJ2-5; no definite D call. Trimming stripped 2 bases from V and 0 bases from J, with 4 bases between. CDR3 length equals 13 residues. Germline loops: CDR1 WNHNN, CDR2 SYGVQD (reference sequence).

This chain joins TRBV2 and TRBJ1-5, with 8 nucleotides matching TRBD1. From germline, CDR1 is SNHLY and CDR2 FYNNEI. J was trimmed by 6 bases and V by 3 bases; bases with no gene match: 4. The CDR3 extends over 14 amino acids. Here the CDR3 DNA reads TGTGCCAGCAGTGAGCAGGGGGCTGTTCAGCCCCAGCATTTT. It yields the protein CASSEQGAVQPQHF.

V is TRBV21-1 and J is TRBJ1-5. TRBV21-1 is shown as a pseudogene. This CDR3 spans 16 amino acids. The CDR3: CASSPSGFERNQPQHF. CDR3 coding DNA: TGTGCCAGCAGCCCCAGCGGATTCGAACGCAATCAGCCCCAGCATTTT.

The chain's CDR3 is CASSSHGTGELFF. The CDR3 DNA follows: TGTGCCAGTTCGAGCCACGGCACCGGGGAGCTGTTTTTT. The V call is TRBV19, the J call TRBJ2-2; no clear D gene. The germline V gene encodes CDR1 LNHDA and CDR2 SQIVND (reference sequence). The CDR3 length is 13 residues. Trimming removed 8 bases from V and 4 bases from J, with 11 bases in between.

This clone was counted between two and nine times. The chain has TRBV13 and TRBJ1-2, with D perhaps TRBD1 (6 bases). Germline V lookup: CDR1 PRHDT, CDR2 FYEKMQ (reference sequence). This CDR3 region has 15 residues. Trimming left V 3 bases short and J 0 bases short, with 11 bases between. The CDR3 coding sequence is TGTGCCAGCAGCTTGGGGTCAGGGGCTAACTATGGCTACACCTTC. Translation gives CASSLGSGANYGYTF.

CDR3 loop: CASSPGEYGYTF. Written as DNA, the CDR3 is TGTGCCAGCTCACCCGGTGAATATGGCTACACCTTC. The chain recombines TRBV18 with TRBJ1-2; no reliable D call. The germline V gene encodes CDR1 KGHSH and CDR2 LQKENI. Trimming cost V 3 bases and J 5 bases, with 7 bases left between them. CDR3 length equals 12 residues.

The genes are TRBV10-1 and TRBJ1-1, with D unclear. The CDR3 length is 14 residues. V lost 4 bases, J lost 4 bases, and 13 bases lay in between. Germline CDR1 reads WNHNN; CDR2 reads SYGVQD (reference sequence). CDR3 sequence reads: CASSASLLVTEAFF. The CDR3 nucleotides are TGCGCCAGCAGTGCCTCTCTGCTTGTCACTGAAGCTTTCTTT.

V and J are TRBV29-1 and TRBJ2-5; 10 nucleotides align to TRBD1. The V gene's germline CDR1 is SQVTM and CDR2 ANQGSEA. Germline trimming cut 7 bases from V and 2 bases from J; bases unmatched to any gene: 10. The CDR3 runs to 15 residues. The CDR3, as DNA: TGCAGCGCCCGAGACAGGGGGCGAATTCAAGAGACCCAGTACTTC. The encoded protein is CSARDRGRIQETQYF.

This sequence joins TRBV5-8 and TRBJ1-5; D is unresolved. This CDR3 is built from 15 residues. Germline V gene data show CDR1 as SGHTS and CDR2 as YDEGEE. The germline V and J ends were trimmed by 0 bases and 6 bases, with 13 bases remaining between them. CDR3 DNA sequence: TGTGCCAGCAGCTTGGACGAGAACTCGGGTCAGCCCCAGCATTTT. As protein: CASSLDENSGQPQHF. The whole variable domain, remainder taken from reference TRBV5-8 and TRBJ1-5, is EAGVTQSPTHLIKTRGQQATLRCSPISGHTSVYWYQQALGLGLQFLLWYDEGEERNRGNFPPRFSGRQFPNYSSELNVNALELEDSALYLCASSLDENSGQPQHFGDGTRLSIL.

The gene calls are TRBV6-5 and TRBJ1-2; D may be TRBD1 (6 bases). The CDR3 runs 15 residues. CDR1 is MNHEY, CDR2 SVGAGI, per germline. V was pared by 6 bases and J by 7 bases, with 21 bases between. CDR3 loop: CASSRPGEQGLGYTF. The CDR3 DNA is TGTGCCAGCAGCCGCCCGGGAGAACAGGGTCTTGGCTACACCTTC.

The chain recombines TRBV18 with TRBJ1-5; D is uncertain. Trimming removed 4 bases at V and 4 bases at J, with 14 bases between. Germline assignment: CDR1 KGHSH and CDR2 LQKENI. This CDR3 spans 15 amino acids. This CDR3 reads CASSRREETNQPQHF. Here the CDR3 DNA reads TGTGCCAGCTCACGTCGGGAGGAGACGAATCAGCCCCAGCATTTT.

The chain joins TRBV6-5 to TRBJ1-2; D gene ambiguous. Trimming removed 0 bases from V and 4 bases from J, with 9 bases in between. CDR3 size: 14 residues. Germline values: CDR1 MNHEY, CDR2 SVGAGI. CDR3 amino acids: CASSYSTAPYGYTF. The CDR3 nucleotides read TGTGCCAGCAGTTACTCCACAGCACCCTATGGCTACACCTTC.

As DNA, the CDR3 is TGTGCCAGCAGCGACAAGTCTAGGGTAGTCACTGAAGCTTTCTTT. This encodes CASSDKSRVVTEAFF. The chain carries TRBV5-4 and TRBJ1-1; D gene ambiguous. The V and J ends lost 4 bases and 4 bases respectively, with 17 bases between them. Germline V gene sequence: CDR1 SGHNT, CDR2 YYREEE (reference sequence). This CDR3 spans 15 amino acids.